This TCR beta chain appears in the sequencing data of a study of regulatory T cells in long-lasting Graves disease. Study context: For under 3 months, newly diagnosed Graves' patients had been taking antithyroid drugs.

CDR1 is SGHRS, CDR2 YFSETQ, per germline. This CDR3 contains 13 residues. The V end was cut by 5 bases, the J end by 1 base, with 8 bases between. CDR3 regions were amplified by Arm-PCR using iRepertoire HTBI primers to build TCR beta libraries. TCRdb re-derived calls from the multiplex PCR reads in MiXCR, one entry per CDR3 protein. The sample has 360,000 or so distinct CDR3 sequences, over 15% seen once. Time point reported: newly diagnosed GD, antithyroid drugs for less than 3 months. PBMC RNA served as the TCR library source. It was an endocrinology department in Xi'an, China, that provided the patients. This clonotype was counted at least ten times. These data are also associated with another study on T cells in Graves' hyperthyroidism and ophthalmopathy. That report notes: Thyroid ultrasound, orbital computed tomography, clinical symptoms, and serum thyroxine and TRAb underpinned diagnoses.

This TCR was sampled from a middle-aged man with Graves disease. Here the sequenced sample was peripheral blood mononuclear cells (PBMCs), taken at new diagnosis, from a patient treated with antithyroid drugs. This rearrangement joins TRBV5-1 to TRBJ2-3; D may be TRBD1 (5 bases). The CDR3 DNA reads as TGCGCCAGCAGATTCAGGGGCACAGATACGCAGTATTTT. Its protein is CASRFRGTDTQYF. Full variable domain (rest looked up from reference TRBV5-1 and TRBJ2-3): KAGVTQTPRYLIKTRGQQVTLSCSPISGHRSVSWYQQTPGQGLQFLFEYFSETQRNKGNFPGRFSGRQFSNSRSEMNVSTLELGDSALYLCASRFRGTDTQYFGPGTRLTVL.